These T cell receptor beta chains were read from a single sample in a study. TCRdb reanalysed the 5' RACE reads using MiXCR and keeps one entry per CDR3 protein. Here the sample spans tens of thousands of distinct CDR3 sequences, roughly a quarter being singletons. Material for sequencing was tumor-infiltrating naive CD4+ T cells sorted from the breast tumor. These receptors came from a female donor with breast cancer. Each CDR3 is given with its conserved first and last residue. D genes are given only for firm matches. Some rows have no size entry. The others give once, few or many, or a class for an expanded clone.

>TRBJ2-3|TRBV5-1|-|few
TGCGCCAGCAGCTTAACAGGGAGGAGTGGGACAGATACGCAGTATTTT
CASSLTGRSGTDTQYF
>TRBJ2-7|TRBV11-2|-|-
TGTGCCAGCAGCTTCCAGGGTAACTACGAGCAGTACTTC
CASSFQGNYEQYF
>TRBJ1-5|TRBV12-3/TRBV12-4|-|-
TGTGCCAGCAGTTTAAGGGTCCGTCAGCCCCAGCATTTT
CASSLRVRQPQHF
>TRBJ2-7|TRBV18|-|-
TGTGCCAGCTCGATTAAGGGGCCCTACGAGCAGTACTTC
CASSIKGPYEQYF
>TRBJ1-2|TRBV6-1|-|few
TGTGCCAGCAATACGCGTGGCTATGGCTACACCTTC
CASNTRGYGYTF
>TRBJ2-5|TRBV2|-|-
TGTGCCAGCAGTCTCGGCTGGGAGACCCAGTACTTC
CASSLGWETQYF
>TRBJ2-1|TRBV6-1|TRBD2|few
TGTGCCAGCAGACTAGCGGGATCTAGCTCCTACAATGAGCAGTTCTTC
CASRLAGSSSYNEQFF
>TRBJ2-3|TRBV6-5|TRBD2|-
TGTGCCAGCACCATGCGGGGGGGCGGATCAGATACGCAGTATTTT
CASTMRGGGSDTQYF
>TRBJ1-4|TRBV24-1|-|-
TGTGCCACCAGTGAGGGGGGAGACCCAGAAAAACTGTTTTTT
CATSEGGDPEKLFF
>TRBJ2-1|TRBV4-1|-|few
TGCGCCAGCAGCCACTACAATGAGCAGTTCTTC
CASSHYNEQFF
>TRBJ2-4|TRBV6-1|TRBD1|-
TGTGCCAGCAGTCCACGGACAGGGATAGCCAAAAACATTCAGTACTTC
CASSPRTGIAKNIQYF
>TRBJ2-5|TRBV7-9|-|-
TGTGCCAGCAGCTCGAACCTAGCGCCTAAAGAGGAGACCCAGTACTTC
CASSSNLAPKEETQYF
>TRBJ2-7|TRBV20-1|TRBD2|many
TGCAGTGCTAGCCACGGGACTAGCGACCACGAGCAGTACTTC
CSASHGTSDHEQYF
>TRBJ2-3|TRBV20-1|-|-
TGCAGTGCTAGCGAACACGGCAAGTATTTT
CSASEHGKYF
>TRBJ2-5|TRBV10-3|TRBD2|-
TGTGCCATCGGGAGGGCCACAGAGACCCAGTACTTC
CAIGRATETQYF
>TRBJ2-1|TRBV5-6|TRBD2|-
TGTGCCAGCACCGAATTCGGTGGCGGGGGGGGGTACAATGAGCAGTTCTTC
CASTEFGGGGGYNEQFF
>TRBJ1-6|TRBV20-1|TRBD1|-
TGCAGTGCTAGAGGGACAGGGACAAGTTCACCCCTCCACTTT
CSARGTGTSSPLHF
>TRBJ1-4|TRBV9|-|-
TGTGCCAGCAGCGTAGAGGTTGACGCTAGTTCTAATGAAAAGCTGTTTTTT
CASSVEVDASSNEKLFF
>TRBJ2-3|TRBV5-6|-|-
TGTGCCAGAAGCTTGAAGGGGAAAGATACGCAGTATTTT
CARSLKGKDTQYF
>TRBJ2-7|TRBV28|TRBD2|-
TGTGCCAGCAGTTCCCCCCCGGGACCCCACGTAGCGGGGGCCTCCTACGAGCAGTACTTC
CASSSPPGPHVAGASYEQYF
>TRBJ2-1|TRBV5-1|-|once
TGCGCCAGCAGCACGACGGCGGGCTCCTCCGGGGAGCAGTTCTTC
CASSTTAGSSGEQFF
>TRBJ2-7|TRBV27|TRBD1|-
TGTGCCAGCAGTCTTTCCGGGACAGGCGCCTACGAGCAGTACTTC
CASSLSGTGAYEQYF
>TRBJ1-1|TRBV27|TRBD1|-
TGTGCCAGTCGGGACAGGGTCCGAAACACTGAAGCTTTCTTT
CASRDRVRNTEAFF
>TRBJ1-1|TRBV11-2|TRBD1|-
TGTGCCAGCAGCGTCCGACAGGGATGGAACACTGAAGCTTTCTTT
CASSVRQGWNTEAFF
>TRBJ2-1|TRBV5-1|-|-
TGCGCCAGCAGCTTGGAAGGACAGAGCTACAATGAGCAGTTCTTC
CASSLEGQSYNEQFF
>TRBJ1-5|TRBV6-5|TRBD1|many
TGTGCCAGCAGGTCGACAGGGGGTAGCAATCAGCCCCAGCATTTT
CASRSTGGSNQPQHF
>TRBJ1-1|TRBV12-3/TRBV12-4|TRBD1|-
TGTGCCAGCAGTTTAGTTACAGGGGTTGAAGCTTTCTTT
CASSLVTGVEAFF
>TRBJ1-4|TRBV6-6|TRBD1|many
TGTGCCAGCAGTGTCTACGGGACAGGGACTGAAAAACTGTTTTTT
CASSVYGTGTEKLFF
>TRBJ2-1|TRBV5-1|TRBD2|few
TGCGCCAGCAGCTGGGGACTAGCGGGAGTGGGGAATGAGCAGTTCTTC
CASSWGLAGVGNEQFF
>TRBJ1-6|TRBV6-5|TRBD1|few
TGTGCCAGCACAAACAGGGACAGGGGTGATTCACCCCTCCACTTT
CASTNRDRGDSPLHF
>TRBJ2-2|TRBV28|-|-
TGTGCCAGCAAACAGGGGAACACCGGGGAGCTGTTTTTT
CASKQGNTGELFF
>TRBJ2-2|TRBV9|TRBD2|few
TGTGCAAGCGGGGTAGCACCGAACACCGGGGAGCTGTTTTTT
CASGVAPNTGELFF
>TRBJ2-5|TRBV20-1|-|-
TGCAGTGCTTTCCGAGAGTACCAGGAGACCCAGTACTTC
CSAFREYQETQYF
>TRBJ1-2|TRBV29-1|TRBD1|-
TGCAGCGTTGACGCTTTAGATCAGGGGGCTAATGGCTACACCTTC
CSVDALDQGANGYTF
>TRBJ1-3|TRBV28|-|-
TGTGCCAGCAGCCCCCCCGTGGGGATCTCTGGAAACACCATATATTTT
CASSPPVGISGNTIYF
>TRBJ2-1|TRBV7-9|-|many
TGTGCCAGCATCCCCGGAGGGAGTCTGGGGTACAATGAGCAGTTCTTC
CASIPGGSLGYNEQFF
>TRBJ1-1|TRBV5-1|-|many
TGCGCCAGCAGCTTGGACGCAGCGAACACTGAAGCTTTCTTT
CASSLDAANTEAFF
>TRBJ2-5|TRBV9|-|-
TGTGCCAGCAGCGTCGACAGGCGAGGGCAAGAGACCCAGTACTTC
CASSVDRRGQETQYF
>TRBJ2-3|TRBV5-1|TRBD2|-
TGCGCCAGCAGCTTAGCGGGAACCGGAGATACGCAGTATTTT
CASSLAGTGDTQYF
>TRBJ1-1|TRBV12-3/TRBV12-4|TRBD1|-
TGTGCCAGCAGTTGGAGAAGGACAGGGGAAGCTTTCTTT
CASSWRRTGEAFF
>TRBJ1-5|TRBV7-6|TRBD1|-
TGTGCCAGCAGCTTATGGACAGGGAATCAGCCCCAGCATTTT
CASSLWTGNQPQHF
>TRBJ2-5|TRBV10-3|-|few
TGTGCCATCAACGGGGGTGGGCCCGAAGAGACCCAGTACTTC
CAINGGGPEETQYF
>TRBJ2-7|TRBV7-9|TRBD1|-
TGTGCCAGCAGCTTAGTCGGGACAGGGGTCCACGAGCAGTACTTC
CASSLVGTGVHEQYF
>TRBJ1-1|TRBV6-2/TRBV6-3|-|-
TGTGCCAGCAGTTCGAGGTATTTGTCCACTGAAGCTTTCTTT
CASSSRYLSTEAFF
>TRBJ1-2|TRBV4-1|-|few
TGCGCCAGCAGCTTTGGACAGAACTATGGCTACACCTTC
CASSFGQNYGYTF
>TRBJ1-2|TRBV6-1|TRBD1|few
TGTGCCAGCAGTGAAGCAGGGGGCGCCTACTATGGCTACACCTTC
CASSEAGGAYYGYTF
>TRBJ2-7|TRBV6-6|TRBD2|many
TGTGCCAGCATCCAAGCGGGAGGGCGTTACGAGCAGTACTTC
CASIQAGGRYEQYF
>TRBJ2-1|TRBV28|-|-
TGTGCCAGCAGTTTATGGAATGAACAGTTCTTC
CASSLWNEQFF
>TRBJ1-2|TRBV5-1|-|many
TGCGCCAGCAGCTTGGGCGGAGGGACTGGCTACACCTTC
CASSLGGGTGYTF
>TRBJ2-3|TRBV29-1|-|many
TGCAGCGTTGAACGAAGCGGTAGCACAGATACGCAGTATTTT
CSVERSGSTDTQYF
>TRBJ1-1|TRBV3-1|TRBD1|-
TGTGCCAGCAGCCAAGGGACAGGGTCGACCGAAGCTTTCTTT
CASSQGTGSTEAFF
>TRBJ2-3|TRBV6-2/TRBV6-3|-|few
TGTGCCAGCAGGACTATAAGGCCGGGGACAGATACGCAGTATTTT
CASRTIRPGTDTQYF
>TRBJ2-3|TRBV27|-|-
TGTGCCAGCAGTTTACAGTTGACTAGTGCTACAGATACGCAGTATTTT
CASSLQLTSATDTQYF
>TRBJ2-1|TRBV5-1|-|-
TGCGCCAGCAGCTTCGCACAGAATGTGCAGTTCTTC
CASSFAQNVQFF
>TRBJ2-5|TRBV5-1|TRBD2|-
TGCGCCAGCAGCGCCTGGACTAGCGGGAGAATTCAAGAGACCCAGTACTTC
CASSAWTSGRIQETQYF